This T cell receptor beta chain appears in the sequencing data of a study of vaccination effects on CD4 cells after COVID-19. Study-level information: The vaccine given was either BNT162b2 or mRNA-1273, in two doses.

On this clone itself: Its specificity is unknown.

Sequencing used immunoSEQ multiplex PCR; TCRdb keeps in-frame clones, though not all of them. The table shows around 25,000 clones, with 76% occurring only once. Findings and limits, study-wide: Cross-reactivity toward common cold coronaviruses was confined to only 1 of 255 vaccine-induced clones in healthy vaccinees.

Within the ViraFEST assay, antigen-specific CD4+ T cells underwent expansion with viral peptide pools prior to sequencing. When ten to eleven days of culture had elapsed, CD4+ T cells were isolated. Vaccine recipients lacked prior SARS-CoV-2 infection and had negative nucleocapsid antibodies. Every well housed more than 1.5 million PBMC, which grew in culture alongside around 11 IU/ml IL-2 and roughly 9.9 ug/ml peptides. A half-volume exchange with IL-2 medium occurred on days 3 and 7. This material consisted of CD4+ T cells from PBMCs cultured with HCoV-NL63 spike peptides, taken before COVID-19 vaccination. This clonotype originated in a human donor who received a COVID-19 vaccine.

Here the CDR3 reads CASSWLTGELFF. DNA for the CDR3: TGCGCCAGCAGCTGGCTTACCGGGGAGCTGTTTTTT. The chain combines TRBV5-1 with TRBJ2-2; D remains unclear. The CDR3 consists of 12 residues. V was trimmed by 3 bases and J by 5 bases, leaving 5 bases between them. Germline V lookup: CDR1 SGHRS, CDR2 YFSETQ.